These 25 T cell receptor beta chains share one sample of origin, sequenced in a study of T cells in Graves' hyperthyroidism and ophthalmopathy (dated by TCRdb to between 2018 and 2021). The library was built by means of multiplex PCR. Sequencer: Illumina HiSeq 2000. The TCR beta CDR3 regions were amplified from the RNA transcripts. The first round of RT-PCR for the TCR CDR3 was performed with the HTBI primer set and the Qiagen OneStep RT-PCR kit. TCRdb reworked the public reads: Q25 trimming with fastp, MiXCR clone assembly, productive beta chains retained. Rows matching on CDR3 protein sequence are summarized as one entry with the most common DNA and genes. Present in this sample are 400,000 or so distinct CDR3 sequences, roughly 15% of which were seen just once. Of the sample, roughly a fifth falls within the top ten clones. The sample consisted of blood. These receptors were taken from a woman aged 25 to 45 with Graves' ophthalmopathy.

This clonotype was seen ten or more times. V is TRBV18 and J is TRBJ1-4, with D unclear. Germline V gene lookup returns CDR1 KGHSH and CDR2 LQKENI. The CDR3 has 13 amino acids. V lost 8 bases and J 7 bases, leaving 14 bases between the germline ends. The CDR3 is CASHSSIGEKLFF. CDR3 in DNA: TGTGCCAGCCATAGTAGTATCGGTGAAAAACTGTTTTTT.

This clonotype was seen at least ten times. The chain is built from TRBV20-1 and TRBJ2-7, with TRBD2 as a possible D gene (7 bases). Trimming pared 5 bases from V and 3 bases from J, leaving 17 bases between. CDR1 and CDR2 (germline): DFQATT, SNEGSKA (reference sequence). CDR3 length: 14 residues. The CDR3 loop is CSAVPGGPNYEQYF. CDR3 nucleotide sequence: TGCAGTGCTGTACCCGGGGGGCCAAACTACGAGCAGTACTTC.

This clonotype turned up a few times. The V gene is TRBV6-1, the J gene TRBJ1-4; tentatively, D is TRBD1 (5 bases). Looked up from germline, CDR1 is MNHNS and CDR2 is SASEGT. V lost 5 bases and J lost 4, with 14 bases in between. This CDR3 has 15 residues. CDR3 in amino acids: CASSYYTGINEKLFF. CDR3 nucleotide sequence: TGTGCCAGCAGTTATTATACAGGAATTAATGAAAAACTGTTTTTT.

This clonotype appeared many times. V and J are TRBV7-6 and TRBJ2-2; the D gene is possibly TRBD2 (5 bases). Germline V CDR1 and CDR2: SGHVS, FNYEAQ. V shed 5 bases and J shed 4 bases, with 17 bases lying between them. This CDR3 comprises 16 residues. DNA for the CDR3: TGTGCCAGCAGCCCCGGACTGCAACCTTCCACCGGGGAGCTGTTTTTT. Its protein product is CASSPGLQPSTGELFF.

Here the CDR3 reads CASSIGRNTEAFF. CDR3 DNA sequence: TGTGCCAGTAGTATTGGGAGGAACACTGAAGCTTTCTTT. This chain uses TRBV19 with TRBJ1-1; D is unclear. V was shortened by 3 bases and J by 1 base, with 6 bases between the two germline ends. Germline loops: CDR1 LNHDA, CDR2 SQIVND (reference sequence). This CDR3 region has 13 residues.

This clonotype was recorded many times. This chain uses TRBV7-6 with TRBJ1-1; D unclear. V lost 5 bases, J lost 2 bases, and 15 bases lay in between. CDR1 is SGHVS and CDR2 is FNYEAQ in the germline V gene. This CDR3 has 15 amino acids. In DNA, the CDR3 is TGTGCCAGCAGCGTTAGACCAGGAGTTAACACTGAAGCTTTCTTT. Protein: CASSVRPGVNTEAFF.

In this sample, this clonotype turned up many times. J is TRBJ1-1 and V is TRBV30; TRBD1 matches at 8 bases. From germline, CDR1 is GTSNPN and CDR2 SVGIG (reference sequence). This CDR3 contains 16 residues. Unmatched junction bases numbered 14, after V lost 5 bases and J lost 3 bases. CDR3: CAWFRDRRPWYTEAFF. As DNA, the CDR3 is TGTGCCTGGTTCCGGGACAGGAGACCTTGGTACACTGAAGCTTTCTTT.

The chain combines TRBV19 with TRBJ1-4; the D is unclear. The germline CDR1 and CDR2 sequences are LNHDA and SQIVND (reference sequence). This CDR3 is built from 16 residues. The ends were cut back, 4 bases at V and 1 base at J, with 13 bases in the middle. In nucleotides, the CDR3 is TGTGCCAGTAGTAACGACCGGAGTTTAACTAATGAAAAACTGTTTTTT. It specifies CASSNDRSLTNEKLFF.

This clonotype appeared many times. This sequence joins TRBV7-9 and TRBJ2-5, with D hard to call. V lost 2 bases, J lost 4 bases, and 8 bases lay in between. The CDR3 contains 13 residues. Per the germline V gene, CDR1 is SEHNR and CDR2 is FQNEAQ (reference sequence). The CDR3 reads CASSLLWGETQYF. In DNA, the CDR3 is TGTGCCAGCAGCTTATTATGGGGAGAGACCCAGTACTTC.

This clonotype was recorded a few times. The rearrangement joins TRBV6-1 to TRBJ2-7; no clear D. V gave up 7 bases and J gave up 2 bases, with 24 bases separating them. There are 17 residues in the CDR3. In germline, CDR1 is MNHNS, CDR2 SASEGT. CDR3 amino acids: CASTLGIVLFAPYEQYF. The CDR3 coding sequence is TGTGCCAGCACTCTAGGGATTGTTCTTTTTGCTCCCTACGAGCAGTACTTC.

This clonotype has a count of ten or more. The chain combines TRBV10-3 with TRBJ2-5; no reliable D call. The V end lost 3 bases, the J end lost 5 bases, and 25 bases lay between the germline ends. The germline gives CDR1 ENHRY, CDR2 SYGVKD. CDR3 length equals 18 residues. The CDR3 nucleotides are TGTGCCATCAGTGATAGTGCCGACACTTCTGAATTACGGGAGACCCAGTACTTC. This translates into CAISDSADTSELRETQYF.

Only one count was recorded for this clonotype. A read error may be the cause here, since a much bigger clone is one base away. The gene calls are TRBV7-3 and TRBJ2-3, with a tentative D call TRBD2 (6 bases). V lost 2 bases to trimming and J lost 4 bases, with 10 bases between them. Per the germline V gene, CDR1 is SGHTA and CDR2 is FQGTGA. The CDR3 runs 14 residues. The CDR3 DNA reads TGTGCCAGCAGCTTAGCGGAGGGGCCAGATACGCAGTATTTT. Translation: CASSLAEGPDTQYF.

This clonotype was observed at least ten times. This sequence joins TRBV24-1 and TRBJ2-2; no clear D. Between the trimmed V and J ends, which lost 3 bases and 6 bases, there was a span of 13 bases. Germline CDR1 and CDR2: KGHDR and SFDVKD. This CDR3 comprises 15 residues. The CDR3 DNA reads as TGTGCCACCAGTGATATGGCAGTGTCTTCCGGGGAGCTGTTTTTT. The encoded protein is CATSDMAVSSGELFF.

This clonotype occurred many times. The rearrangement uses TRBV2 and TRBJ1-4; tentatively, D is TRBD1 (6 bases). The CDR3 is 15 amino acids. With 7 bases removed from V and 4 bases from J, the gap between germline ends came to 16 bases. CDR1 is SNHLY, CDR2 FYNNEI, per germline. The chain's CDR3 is CASKRTDSINEKLFF. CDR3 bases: TGTGCCAGCAAGAGAACGGACAGTATTAATGAAAAACTGTTTTTT.

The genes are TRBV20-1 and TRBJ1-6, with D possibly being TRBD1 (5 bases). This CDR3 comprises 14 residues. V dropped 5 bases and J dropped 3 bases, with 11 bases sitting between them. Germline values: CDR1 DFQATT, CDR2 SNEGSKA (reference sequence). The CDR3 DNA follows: TGCAGTGCTGTACAGGCAAACTATAATTCACCCCTCCACTTT. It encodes CSAVQANYNSPLHF.

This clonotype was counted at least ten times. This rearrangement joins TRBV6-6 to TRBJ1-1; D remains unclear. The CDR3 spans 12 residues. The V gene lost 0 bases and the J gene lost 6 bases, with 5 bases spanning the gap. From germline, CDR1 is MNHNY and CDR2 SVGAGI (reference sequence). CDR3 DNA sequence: TGTGCCAGCAGTTACTCGGGCCCTGAAGCTTTCTTT. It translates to CASSYSGPEAFF.

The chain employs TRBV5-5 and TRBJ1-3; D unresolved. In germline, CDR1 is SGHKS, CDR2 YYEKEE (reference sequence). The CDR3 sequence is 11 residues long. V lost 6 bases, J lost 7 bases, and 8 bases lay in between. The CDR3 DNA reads TGTGCCAGCACCATAAGTAACACCATATATTTT. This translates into CASTISNTIYF.

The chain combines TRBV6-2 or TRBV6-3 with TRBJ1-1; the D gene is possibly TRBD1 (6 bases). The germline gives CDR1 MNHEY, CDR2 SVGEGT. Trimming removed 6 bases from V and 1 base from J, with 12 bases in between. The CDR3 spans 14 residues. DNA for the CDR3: TGTGCCAGCAGAGACGACAGGAGGAACACTGAAGCTTTCTTT. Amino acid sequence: CASRDDRRNTEAFF.

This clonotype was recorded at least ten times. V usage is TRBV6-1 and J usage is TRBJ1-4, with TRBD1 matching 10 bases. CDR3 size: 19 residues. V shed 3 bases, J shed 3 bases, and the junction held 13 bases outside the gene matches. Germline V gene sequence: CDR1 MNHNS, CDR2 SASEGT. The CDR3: CASSEPGQGFLRSNEKLFF. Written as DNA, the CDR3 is TGTGCCAGCAGTGAGCCGGGACAGGGGTTTCTCCGGTCTAATGAAAAACTGTTTTTT.

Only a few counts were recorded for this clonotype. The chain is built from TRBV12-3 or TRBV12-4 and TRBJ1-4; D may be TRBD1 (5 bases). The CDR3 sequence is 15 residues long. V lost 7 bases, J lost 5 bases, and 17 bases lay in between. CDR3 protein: CASNRGGGRNEKLFF. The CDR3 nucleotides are TGTGCCAGCAACCGAGGTGGGGGACGGAATGAAAAACTGTTTTTT.

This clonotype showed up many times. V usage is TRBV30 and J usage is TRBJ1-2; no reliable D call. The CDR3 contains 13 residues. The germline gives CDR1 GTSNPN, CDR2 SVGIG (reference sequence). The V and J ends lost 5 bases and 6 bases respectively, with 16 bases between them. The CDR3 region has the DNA TGTGCCTGGGAAGGGAGTGAGAACGATGGCTACACCTTC. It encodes CAWEGSENDGYTF.

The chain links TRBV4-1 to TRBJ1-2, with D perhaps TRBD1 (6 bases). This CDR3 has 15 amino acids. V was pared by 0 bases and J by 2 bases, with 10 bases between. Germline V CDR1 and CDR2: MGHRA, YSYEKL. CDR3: CASSQEGGSNYGYTF. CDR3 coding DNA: TGCGCCAGCAGCCAAGAAGGGGGTTCGAACTATGGCTACACCTTC.

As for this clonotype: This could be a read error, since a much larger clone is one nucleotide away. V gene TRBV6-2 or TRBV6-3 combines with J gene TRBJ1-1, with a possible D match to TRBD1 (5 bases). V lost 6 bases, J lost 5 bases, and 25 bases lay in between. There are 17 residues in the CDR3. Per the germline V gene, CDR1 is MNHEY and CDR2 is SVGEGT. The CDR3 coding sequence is TGTGCCAGCAGCCGCCTTGGGAGGGGAGGGCTAACAACTGAAGCTTTCTTT. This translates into CASSRLGRGGLTTEAFF.

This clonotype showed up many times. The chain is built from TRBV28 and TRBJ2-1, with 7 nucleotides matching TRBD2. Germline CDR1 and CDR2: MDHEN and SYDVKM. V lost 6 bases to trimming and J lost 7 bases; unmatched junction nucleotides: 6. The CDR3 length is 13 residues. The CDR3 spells CASRGTNGNEQFF. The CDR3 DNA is TGTGCCAGCAGGGGGACTAACGGAAATGAGCAGTTCTTC. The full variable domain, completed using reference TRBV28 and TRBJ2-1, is DVKVTQSSRYLVKRTGEKVFLECVQDMDHENMFWYRQDPGLGLRLIYFSYDVKMKEKGDIPEGYSVSREKKERFSLILESASTNQTSMYLCASRGTNGNEQFFGPGTRLTVL.

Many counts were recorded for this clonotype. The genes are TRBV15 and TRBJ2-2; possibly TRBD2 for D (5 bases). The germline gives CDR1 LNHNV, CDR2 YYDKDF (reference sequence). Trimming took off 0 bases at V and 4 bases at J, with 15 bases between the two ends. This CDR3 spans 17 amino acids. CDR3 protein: CATSRDPAGVGTGELFF. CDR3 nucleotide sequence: TGTGCCACCAGCAGAGATCCGGCGGGCGTCGGCACCGGGGAGCTGTTTTTT.